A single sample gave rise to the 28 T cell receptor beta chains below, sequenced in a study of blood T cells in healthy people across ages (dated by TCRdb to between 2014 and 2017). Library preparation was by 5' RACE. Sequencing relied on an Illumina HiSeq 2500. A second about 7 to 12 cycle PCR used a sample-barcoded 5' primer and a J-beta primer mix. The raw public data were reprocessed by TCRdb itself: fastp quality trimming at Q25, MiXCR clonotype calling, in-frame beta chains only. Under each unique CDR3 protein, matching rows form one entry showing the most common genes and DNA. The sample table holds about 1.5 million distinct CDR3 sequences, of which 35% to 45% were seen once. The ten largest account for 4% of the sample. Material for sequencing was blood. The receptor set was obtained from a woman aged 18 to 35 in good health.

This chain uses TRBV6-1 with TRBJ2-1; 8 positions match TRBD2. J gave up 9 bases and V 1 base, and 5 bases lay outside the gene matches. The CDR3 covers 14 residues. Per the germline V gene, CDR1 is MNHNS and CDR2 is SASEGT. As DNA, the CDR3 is TGTGCCAGCAGTGAAGTGAGTAGCGGGGCTGAGCAGTTCTTC. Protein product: CASSEVSSGAEQFF.

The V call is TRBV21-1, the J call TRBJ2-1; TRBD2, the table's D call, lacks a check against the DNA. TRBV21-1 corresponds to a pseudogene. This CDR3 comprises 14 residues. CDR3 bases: TGTGCCAGCAGCCTCCTACGGGAGGGCTATGAGCAGTTCTTC. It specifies CASSLLREGYEQFF.

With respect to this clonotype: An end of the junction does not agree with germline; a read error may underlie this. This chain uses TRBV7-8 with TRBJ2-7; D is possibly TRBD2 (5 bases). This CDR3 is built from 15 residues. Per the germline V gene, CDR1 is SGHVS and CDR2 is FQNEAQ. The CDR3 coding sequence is TGTGCCAGCAGCTTTATGATCGGGGAGCAAGAGACCCAGGACTTC. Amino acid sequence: CASSFMIGEQETQDF.

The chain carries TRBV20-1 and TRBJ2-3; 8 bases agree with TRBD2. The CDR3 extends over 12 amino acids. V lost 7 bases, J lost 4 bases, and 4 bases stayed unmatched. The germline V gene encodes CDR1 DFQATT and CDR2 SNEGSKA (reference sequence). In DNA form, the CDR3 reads TGCAGTGTAAAGCGGGAGTCAGATACGCAGTATTTT. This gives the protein CSVKRESDTQYF.

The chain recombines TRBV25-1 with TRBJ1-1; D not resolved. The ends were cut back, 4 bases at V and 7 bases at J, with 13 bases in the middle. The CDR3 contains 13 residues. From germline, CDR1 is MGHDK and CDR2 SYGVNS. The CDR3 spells CASSGTAESEAFF. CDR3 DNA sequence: TGTGCCAGCAGTGGAACCGCAGAGAGTGAAGCTTTCTTT.

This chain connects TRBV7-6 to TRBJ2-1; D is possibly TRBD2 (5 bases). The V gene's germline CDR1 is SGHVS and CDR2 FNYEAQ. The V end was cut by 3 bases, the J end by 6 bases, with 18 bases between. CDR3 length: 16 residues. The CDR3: CASSFSIGEGVNEQFF. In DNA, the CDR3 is TGTGCCAGCAGCTTTTCGATCGGTGAGGGAGTCAATGAGCAGTTCTTC.

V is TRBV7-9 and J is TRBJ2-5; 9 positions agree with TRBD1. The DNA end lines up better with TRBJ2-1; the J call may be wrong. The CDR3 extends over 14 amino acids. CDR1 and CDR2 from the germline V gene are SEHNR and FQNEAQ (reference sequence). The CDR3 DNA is TGTGCCAGCAGCCCAACAGGGGGCAAAGAGACCCAGTTCTTC. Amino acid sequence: CASSPTGGKETQFF.

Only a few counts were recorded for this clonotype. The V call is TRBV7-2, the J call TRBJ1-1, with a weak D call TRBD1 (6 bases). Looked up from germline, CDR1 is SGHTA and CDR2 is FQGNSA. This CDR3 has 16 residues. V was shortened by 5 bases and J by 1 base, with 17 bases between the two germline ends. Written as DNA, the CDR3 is TGTGCCAGCAGCCTAAAAGTAACAGGGTCGAACACTGAAGCTTTCTTT. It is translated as CASSLKVTGSNTEAFF.

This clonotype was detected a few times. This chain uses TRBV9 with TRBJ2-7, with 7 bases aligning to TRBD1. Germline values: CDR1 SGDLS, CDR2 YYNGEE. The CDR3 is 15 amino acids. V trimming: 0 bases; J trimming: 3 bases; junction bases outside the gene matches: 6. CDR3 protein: CASSVGDSSFYEQYF. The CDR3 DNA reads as TGTGCCAGCAGCGTAGGGGACAGCTCCTTCTACGAGCAGTACTTC.

The CDR3 DNA follows: TGTGCCAGCGGATCGGCGCTTGGGGGCGAGCAGTACTTC. This translates into CASGSALGGEQYF. V is TRBV7-2 and J is TRBJ2-4, with D perhaps assigned TRBD1 or TRBD2 (5 bases each). The last part of the DNA fits TRBJ2-7 better; the J call may be wrong. CDR1 SGHTA and CDR2 FQGNSA come from the germline V gene. The CDR3 contains 13 residues.

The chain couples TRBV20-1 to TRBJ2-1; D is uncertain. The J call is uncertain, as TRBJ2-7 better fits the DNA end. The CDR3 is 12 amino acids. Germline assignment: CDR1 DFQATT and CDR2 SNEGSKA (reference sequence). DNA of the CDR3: TGCAGTGCTAGAGATGAAGACAATGAGCAGTACTTC. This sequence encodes CSARDEDNEQYF.

The CDR3 here is CSAQQGQNSNQPQHF. CDR3 DNA sequence: TGCAGTGCTCAGCAGGGGCAGAATAGCAATCAGCCCCAGCATTTT. The rearrangement uses TRBV20-1 and TRBJ1-5; TRBD1 might be the D (6 bases). The CDR3 runs to 15 residues. Deletions cut 5 bases from V and 0 bases from J, with 14 bases between. Per the germline V gene, CDR1 is DFQATT and CDR2 is SNEGSKA (reference sequence).

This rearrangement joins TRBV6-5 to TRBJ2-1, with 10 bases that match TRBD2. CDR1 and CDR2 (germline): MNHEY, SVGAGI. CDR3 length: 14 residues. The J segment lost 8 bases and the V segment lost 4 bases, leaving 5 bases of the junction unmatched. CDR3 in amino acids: CASSSGLANHEQFF. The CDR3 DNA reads TGTGCCAGCAGTTCGGGACTAGCGAACCATGAGCAGTTCTTC.

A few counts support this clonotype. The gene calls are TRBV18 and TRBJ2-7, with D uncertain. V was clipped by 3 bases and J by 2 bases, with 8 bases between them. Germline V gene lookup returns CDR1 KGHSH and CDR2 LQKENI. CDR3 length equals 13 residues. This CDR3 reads CASSPLSTYEQYF. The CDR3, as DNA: TGTGCCAGCTCACCCTTATCTACCTACGAGCAGTACTTC.

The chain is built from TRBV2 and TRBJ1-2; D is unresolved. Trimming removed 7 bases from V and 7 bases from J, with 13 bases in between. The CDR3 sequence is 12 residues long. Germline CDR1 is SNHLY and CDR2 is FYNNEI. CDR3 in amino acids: CASTESSGGYTF. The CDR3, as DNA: TGTGCCAGCACGGAGTCCTCTGGTGGCTACACCTTC.

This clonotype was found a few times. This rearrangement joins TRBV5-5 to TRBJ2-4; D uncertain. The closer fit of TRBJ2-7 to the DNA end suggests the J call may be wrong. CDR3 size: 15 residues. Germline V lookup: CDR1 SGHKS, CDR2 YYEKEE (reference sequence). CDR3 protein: CASSRMGPDVYEQYF. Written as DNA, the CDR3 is TGTGCCAGCAGCAGAATGGGTCCGGACGTCTACGAGCAGTACTTC.

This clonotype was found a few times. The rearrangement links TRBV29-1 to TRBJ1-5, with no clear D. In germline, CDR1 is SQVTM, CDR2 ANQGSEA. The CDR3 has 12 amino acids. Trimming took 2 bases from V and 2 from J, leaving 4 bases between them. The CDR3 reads CSVETGNQPQHF. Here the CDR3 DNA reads TGCAGCGTTGAAACCGGCAATCAGCCCCAGCATTTT.

CDR3 amino acids: CASSLGTGFEKLFF. The DNA of the CDR3 is TGCGCCAGCAGCTTAGGGACAGGCTTTGAAAAACTGTTTTTT. The rearrangement uses TRBV5-1 and TRBJ1-4; TRBD1 matches at 8 bases. After removal of 2 bases from V and 7 bases from J, the junction contained 4 bases not matched to a gene. CDR3 size: 14 residues. In germline, CDR1 is SGHRS, CDR2 YFSETQ.

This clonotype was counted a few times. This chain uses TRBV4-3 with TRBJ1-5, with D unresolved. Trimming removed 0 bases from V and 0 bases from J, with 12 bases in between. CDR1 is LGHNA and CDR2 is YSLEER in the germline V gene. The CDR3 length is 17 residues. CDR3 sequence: CASSQDRFGDSNQPQHF. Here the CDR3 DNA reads TGCGCCAGCAGCCAAGATAGGTTCGGGGATAGCAATCAGCCCCAGCATTTT.

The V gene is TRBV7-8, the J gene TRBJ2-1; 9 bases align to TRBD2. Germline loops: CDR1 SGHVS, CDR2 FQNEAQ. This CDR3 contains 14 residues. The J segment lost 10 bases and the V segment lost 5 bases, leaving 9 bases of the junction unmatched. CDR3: CASSVGLAGREQFF. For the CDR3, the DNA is TGTGCCAGCAGCGTAGGGCTAGCGGGGAGAGAGCAGTTCTTC.

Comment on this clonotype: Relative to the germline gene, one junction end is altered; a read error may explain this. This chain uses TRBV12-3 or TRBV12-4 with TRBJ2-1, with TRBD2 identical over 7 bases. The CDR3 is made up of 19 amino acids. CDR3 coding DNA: TGTGCCAGCAGTCAATCTAGCGGCTCTGACTTTCTCTTCTACAATAAGCAGTTCTTC. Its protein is CASSQSSGSDFLFYNKQFF.

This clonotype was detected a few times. The CDR3 DNA is TGTGCCAGCAGCCTCTATGGGGGAGCGTACAATGAGCAGTTCTTC. Translated, it gives CASSLYGGAYNEQFF. This chain joins TRBV11-2 and TRBJ2-1; D possibly uses TRBD1 or TRBD2 (5 bases each). V was trimmed by 5 bases and J by 4 bases, leaving 15 bases between them. The CDR3 consists of 15 residues. Germline loops: CDR1 SGHAT, CDR2 FQNNGV.

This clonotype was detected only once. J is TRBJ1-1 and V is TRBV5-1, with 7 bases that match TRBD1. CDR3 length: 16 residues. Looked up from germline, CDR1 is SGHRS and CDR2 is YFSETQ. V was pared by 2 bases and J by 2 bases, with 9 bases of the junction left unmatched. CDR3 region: CASSLAAGGSNTEAFF. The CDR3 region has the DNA TGCGCCAGCAGCTTAGCGGCAGGGGGTTCCAACACTGAAGCTTTCTTT.

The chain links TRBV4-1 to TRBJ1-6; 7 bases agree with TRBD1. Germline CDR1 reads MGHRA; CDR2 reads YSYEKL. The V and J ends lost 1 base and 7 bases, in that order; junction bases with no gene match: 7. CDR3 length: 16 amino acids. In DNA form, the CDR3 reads TGCGCCAGCAGCCAAGTCAAAGGGGGCGGCAATTCACCCCTCCACTTT. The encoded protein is CASSQVKGGGNSPLHF.

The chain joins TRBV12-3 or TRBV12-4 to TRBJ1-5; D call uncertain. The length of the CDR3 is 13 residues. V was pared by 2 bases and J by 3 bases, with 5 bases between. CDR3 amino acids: CASSLTYNQPQHF. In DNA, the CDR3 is TGTGCCAGCAGTTTAACCTACAATCAGCCCCAGCATTTT.

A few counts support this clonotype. CDR3 residues: CASSYSKRGIQHF. The CDR3 nucleotides are TGTGCCAGCAGTTACTCGAAGCGGGGGATCCAGCATTTT. The chain combines TRBV6-2 or TRBV6-3 with TRBJ1-5, with a weak D call TRBD1 (5 bases). Per the germline V gene, CDR1 is MNHEY and CDR2 is SVGEGT. The CDR3 has 13 amino acids. V lost 0 bases, J lost 12 bases, and 12 bases lay in between.

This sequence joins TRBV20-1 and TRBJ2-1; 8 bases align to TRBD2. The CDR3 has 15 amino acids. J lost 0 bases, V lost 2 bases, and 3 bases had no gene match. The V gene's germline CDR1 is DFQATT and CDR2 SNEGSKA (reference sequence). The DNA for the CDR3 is TGCAGTGCTAGACGGGGGGGTAACTCCTACAATGAGCAGTTCTTC. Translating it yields CSARRGGNSYNEQFF.

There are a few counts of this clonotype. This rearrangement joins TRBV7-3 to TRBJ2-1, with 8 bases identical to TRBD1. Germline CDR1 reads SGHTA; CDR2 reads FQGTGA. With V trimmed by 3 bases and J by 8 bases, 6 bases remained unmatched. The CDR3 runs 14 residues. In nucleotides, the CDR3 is TGTGCCAGCAGCTTTTCGTCAGGGGGCTATGAGCAGTTCTTC. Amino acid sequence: CASSFSSGGYEQFF. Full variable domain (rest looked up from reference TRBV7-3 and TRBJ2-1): GAGVSQTPSNKVTEKGKYVELRCDPISGHTALYWYRQSLGQGPEFLIYFQGTGAADDSGLPNDRFFAVRPEGSVSTLKIQRTERGDSAVYLCASSFSSGGYEQFFGPGTRLTVL.